The T cell receptor (beta chain) under discussion was sequenced for a study of blood T cell repertoires in COVID-19. The CDR3 extends over 19 amino acids. V was clipped by 3 bases and J by 3 bases; unmatched bases: 19. Germline V lookup: CDR1 SGHRS, CDR2 YFSETQ. The method was immunoSEQ multiplex PCR; TCRdb's version includes in-frame clones alone and lacks a portion of them. The sample yields roughly 200,000 clones, approximately 86% seen once. This TCR was sampled from a man in his 60s with acute or convalescent COVID-19. Sequencing was done on a sample of peripheral blood. This chain connects TRBV5-1 to TRBJ2-3; TRBD2 agrees at 7 bases. CDR3 sequence reads: CASSSLGGDYLKGTDTQYF. The DNA of the CDR3 is TGCGCCAGCAGCTCCTTGGGGGGGGACTACCTGAAGGGGACAGATACGCAGTATTTT.